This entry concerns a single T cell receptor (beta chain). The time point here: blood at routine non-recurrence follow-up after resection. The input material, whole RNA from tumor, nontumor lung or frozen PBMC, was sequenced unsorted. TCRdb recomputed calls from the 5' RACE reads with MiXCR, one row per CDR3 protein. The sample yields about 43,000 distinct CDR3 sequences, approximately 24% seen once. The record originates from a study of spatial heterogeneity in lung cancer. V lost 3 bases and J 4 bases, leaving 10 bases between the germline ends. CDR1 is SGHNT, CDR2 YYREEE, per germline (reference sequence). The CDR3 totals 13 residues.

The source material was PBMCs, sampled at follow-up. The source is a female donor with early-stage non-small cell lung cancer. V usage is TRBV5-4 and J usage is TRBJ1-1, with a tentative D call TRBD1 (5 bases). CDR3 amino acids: CASSSRGSTEAFF. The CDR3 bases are TGTGCCAGCAGCTCCCGGGGGAGCACTGAAGCTTTCTTT.